Following are 31 T cell receptor beta chains from one sample sequenced in a study of graft-versus-host responses after intestinal transplantation (dated by TCRdb to about 2021). Receptor amplification or capture employed the immunoSEQ multiplex PCR assay. TCRdb provides this immuneACCESS table in a form limited to in-frame rearrangements. Some clones are lacking; in checked studies, under half of them reflect an unresolved V gene, and why the rest are absent is not known. The sample contains 15,000 to 20,000 clones, over 75% of them found a single time. The ten largest clones capture under 2% of the sample. Here the sequenced sample was PBMCs, taken 14 days after transplant. These receptors were taken from a human patient who received an intestinal transplant, so some T cells may come from the graft donor.

The V gene is TRBV7-9, the J gene TRBJ1-3; D uncertain. Germline V gene data show CDR1 as SEHNR and CDR2 as FQNEAQ (reference sequence). The V end was cut by 3 bases, the J end by 9 bases, with 9 bases between. The CDR3 contains 12 residues. CDR3 in DNA: TGTGCCAGCAGCTTTGAGGGCACCACCATATATTTT. This translates into CASSFEGTTIYF.

Comment on this clone: Other DNA sequences within the sample encode an identical CDR3. The genes are TRBV6-5 and TRBJ1-1; tentative D call: TRBD1 (5 bases). The CDR3 totals 13 residues. The V end was cut by 5 bases, the J end by 1 base, with 8 bases between. Germline CDR1 MNHEY, CDR2 SVGAGI. The CDR3 sequence: CASSLTGNTEAFF. As DNA, the CDR3 is TGTGCCAGCAGTCTAACAGGGAACACTGAAGCTTTCTTT.

The rearrangement joins TRBV28 to TRBJ2-5; perhaps TRBD1 as D (5 bases). The CDR3 is 17 amino acids. The germline V and J ends were trimmed by 6 bases and 2 bases, with 22 bases remaining between them. Looked up from germline, CDR1 is MDHEN and CDR2 is SYDVKM. CDR3 protein: CASSPGPPAADQETQYF. Here the CDR3 DNA reads TGTGCCAGCAGCCCAGGGCCCCCCGCCGCGGATCAAGAGACCCAGTACTTC.

This rearrangement joins TRBV7-6 to TRBJ1-2, with D uncertain. The ends were cut back, 1 base at V and 1 base at J, with 10 bases in the middle. The germline CDR1 and CDR2 sequences are SGHVS and FNYEAQ. There are 15 residues in the CDR3. For the CDR3, the DNA is TGTGCCAGCAGCTTAGGGGCAGGTCTTAACTATGGCTACACCTTC. Its protein product is CASSLGAGLNYGYTF.

The genes are TRBV7-2 and TRBJ2-6, with no clear D. This CDR3 is built from 15 residues. V shed 1 base and J shed 1 base, with 5 bases lying between them. Germline assignment: CDR1 SGHTA and CDR2 FQGNSA. The CDR3 here is CASSLVLSGANVLTF. In DNA, the CDR3 is TGTGCCAGCAGCTTAGTCCTGTCTGGGGCCAACGTCCTGACTTTC.

The V and J genes are TRBV2 and TRBJ2-3, with D perhaps assigned TRBD1 or TRBD2 (6 bases each). The V end lost 5 bases, the J end lost 4 bases, and 16 bases lay between the germline ends. Germline CDR1 is SNHLY and CDR2 is FYNNEI. This CDR3 has 15 residues. The CDR3 here is CASSYIGGLSDTQYF. In nucleotides, the CDR3 is TGTGCCAGCAGTTATATCGGGGGCCTCTCAGATACGCAGTATTTT.

The gene calls are TRBV9 and TRBJ1-6; D remains unclear. CDR1 SGDLS and CDR2 YYNGEE come from the germline V gene. V was trimmed by 0 bases and J by 6 bases, leaving 4 bases between them. The CDR3 is 13 amino acids. CDR3 sequence (DNA): TGTGCCAGCAGCGTAGCGGGTAATTCACCCCTCCACTTT. Translation gives CASSVAGNSPLHF.

This clone came up once. The chain links TRBV4-1 to TRBJ2-1; TRBD2 agrees at 7 bases. V gave up 0 bases and J gave up 3 bases; unmatched junction bases: 5. This CDR3 is built from 16 residues. Germline lookup yields CDR1 MGHRA and CDR2 YSYEKL. This CDR3 is CASSQDWRENYNEQFF. The CDR3 bases are TGCGCCAGCAGCCAAGATTGGCGGGAGAACTACAATGAGCAGTTCTTC.

The CDR3 DNA sequence: TGTGCCAGCAGCTCGACAGGGTACACTGAAGCTTTCTTT. The encoded protein is CASSSTGYTEAFF. The chain employs TRBV7-3 and TRBJ1-1; 7 positions match TRBD1. The CDR3 consists of 13 residues. Germline V CDR1 and CDR2: SGHTA, FQGTGA. Germline trimming cut 4 bases from V and 3 bases from J; bases unmatched to any gene: 2.

Written as DNA, the CDR3 is TGTGCCAGTAGTATAGATCACCGGGGCTACGAGCAGTACTTC. Translating gives CASSIDHRGYEQYF. The chain has TRBV19 and TRBJ2-7, with D possibly TRBD2 on 5 matching bases. The CDR3 totals 14 residues. Germline CDR1 and CDR2: LNHDA and SQIVND (reference sequence). Trimming removed 0 bases from V and 3 bases from J, with 9 bases in between. Drawing the rest from reference TRBV19 and TRBJ2-7, the complete variable domain is DGGITQSPKYLFRKEGQNVTLSCEQNLNHDAMYWYRQDPGQGLRLIYYSQIVNDFQKGDIAEGYSVSREKKESFPLTVTSAQKNPTAFYLCASSIDHRGYEQYFGPGTRLTVT.

The V call is TRBV15, the J call TRBJ1-1; TRBD1 matches 11 bases. CDR1 and CDR2 (germline): LNHNV, YYDKDF (reference sequence). This CDR3 is 15 amino acids long. Unmatched junction bases numbered 3, after V lost 3 bases and J lost 3 bases. CDR3 sequence (DNA): TGTGCCACCAGCAGGGACAGGGGGCAAGACACTGAAGCTTTCTTT. It translates to CATSRDRGQDTEAFF.

This clone was detected once. V and J are TRBV27 and TRBJ2-7; possibly TRBD2 for D (6 bases). The length of the CDR3 is 14 residues. V dropped 5 bases and J dropped 6 bases, with 17 bases sitting between them. Germline loops: CDR1 MNHEY, CDR2 SMNVEV (reference sequence). The CDR3 sequence: CASSPPGGLPEQYF. The CDR3 nucleotides read TGTGCCAGCAGTCCCCCAGGAGGGCTCCCCGAGCAGTACTTC.

The genes are TRBV19 and TRBJ2-7; 13 positions match TRBD2. Per the germline V gene, CDR1 is LNHDA and CDR2 is SQIVND (reference sequence). This CDR3 spans 14 amino acids. V was clipped by 5 bases and J by 6 bases; unmatched bases: 4. CDR3: CASSSGTSGIEQYF. As DNA, the CDR3 is TGTGCCAGTAGTTCCGGGACTAGCGGGATCGAGCAGTACTTC.

The chain combines TRBV5-8 with TRBJ2-3; 12 bases are a match to TRBD2. Germline CDR1 is SGHTS and CDR2 is YDEGEE. CDR3 length: 14 residues. Trimming removed 4 bases from V and 7 bases from J; junction bases left unmatched: 4. The CDR3 loop reads CASSMGTSGYTQYF. DNA of the CDR3: TGTGCCAGCAGCATGGGGACTAGCGGGTATACGCAGTATTTT.

This clone has only one observation. The V gene is TRBV29-1, the J gene TRBJ1-4, with TRBD1 matching 9 bases. V lost 5 bases and J lost 3; bases outside the gene matches: 10. Germline loops: CDR1 SQVTM, CDR2 ANQGSEA. This CDR3 contains 16 residues. The CDR3 reads CSVSGTGKGANEKLFF. CDR3 coding DNA: TGCAGCGTTTCCGGGACAGGGAAGGGGGCTAATGAAAAACTGTTTTTT.

This chain links TRBV30 with TRBJ1-1; D possibly corresponds to TRBD1 (5 bases). V was clipped by 0 bases and J by 7 bases, with 9 bases between them. The CDR3 runs 12 residues. Germline-derived CDR1 and CDR2 are GTSNPN and SVGIG (reference sequence). CDR3 sequence (DNA): TGTGCCTGGAGTGTATTGGGGGTTGAAGCTTTCTTT. This encodes CAWSVLGVEAFF. Based on the CDR3 plus reference TRBV30 and TRBJ1-1, the full variable domain is SQTIHQWPATLVQPVGSPLSLECTVEGTSNPNLYWYRQAAGRGLQLLFYSVGIGQISSEVPQNLSASRPQDRQFILSSKKLLLSDSGFYLCAWSVLGVEAFFGQGTRLTVV.

J is TRBJ2-3 and V is TRBV7-9; maybe TRBD2 (6 bases). This CDR3 is 14 amino acids long. CDR1 and CDR2 (germline): SEHNR, FQNEAQ (reference sequence). The V end was cut by 4 bases, the J end by 3 bases, with 11 bases between. The CDR3 bases are TGTGCCAGCAGCTCCCTGGCGGGGACAGATACGCAGTATTTT. Translated: CASSSLAGTDTQYF.

V and J are TRBV5-5 and TRBJ1-1; the D is unclear. V was trimmed by 1 base and J by 6 bases, leaving 22 bases between them. CDR1 and CDR2 (germline): SGHKS, YYEKEE (reference sequence). The CDR3 loop spans 17 amino acids. The CDR3 DNA follows: TGTGCCAGCAGCTTGCTGGGTCTGAGGGAGAACAGAGCTGAAGCTTTCTTT. Protein sequence: CASSLLGLRENRAEAFF.

CDR3 sequence reads: CASSYLGGEQYF. In nucleotides, the CDR3 is TGTGCCAGCAGTTACTTAGGAGGCGAGCAGTACTTC. The chain employs TRBV6-5 and TRBJ2-7, with D tentatively TRBD2 (5 bases). The CDR3 runs to 12 residues. V was cut by 1 base and J by 6 bases, with 7 bases left in between. Germline CDR1 and CDR2: MNHEY and SVGAGI.

The J gene is TRBJ1-1, the V gene TRBV5-4; weak D call: TRBD1 (5 bases). CDR1 SGHNT and CDR2 YYREEE come from the germline V gene (reference sequence). V shed 3 bases and J shed 0 bases, with 6 bases lying between them. The CDR3 covers 13 residues. For the CDR3, the DNA is TGTGCCAGCAGCTGGACATTGAACACTGAAGCTTTCTTT. Protein sequence: CASSWTLNTEAFF.

This clone came up a few times. This rearrangement joins TRBV21-1 to TRBJ1-2. TRBV21-1 is classified as a pseudogene. The CDR3 runs to 17 residues. The CDR3 region is CASSKAPRGGLRYGYTF. The CDR3 DNA is TGTGCCAGCAGCAAAGCGCCTCGGGGCGGACTGCGCTATGGCTACACCTTC.

The chain is built from TRBV5-4 and TRBJ1-1, with 8 nucleotides matching TRBD1. The CDR3 runs to 13 residues. The germline V gene encodes CDR1 SGHNT and CDR2 YYREEE (reference sequence). With 4 bases clipped from V and 11 bases from J, the junction kept 10 bases outside the gene matches. The CDR3 coding sequence is TGTGCCAGCAGCGCGTGGACAGGGAATGAGGCTTTCTTT. This codes for CASSAWTGNEAFF.

The gene calls are TRBV9 and TRBJ2-1; 8 nucleotides match TRBD2. CDR3 length equals 17 residues. Germline values: CDR1 SGDLS, CDR2 YYNGEE. With V trimmed by 3 bases and J by 1 base, 9 bases remained unmatched. The CDR3 DNA reads TGTGCCAGCAGCGCGTCCCAGACTAGCGTGTCCTACAATGAGCAGTTCTTC. It is translated as CASSASQTSVSYNEQFF.

The chain joins TRBV25-1 to TRBJ1-4; 9 positions match TRBD1. CDR1 and CDR2 (germline): MGHDK, SYGVNS. This CDR3 has 14 amino acids. Germline trimming cut 6 bases from V and 3 bases from J; bases unmatched to any gene: 2. The CDR3 region has the DNA TGTGCCAGCAGGGGGACAGGGCCTAATGAAAAACTGTTTTTT. This sequence encodes CASRGTGPNEKLFF.

The chain has TRBV28 and TRBJ2-1, with 8 positions matching TRBD1. The CDR3 loop spans 14 amino acids. Germline V gives CDR1 MDHEN, CDR2 SYDVKM. V lost 8 bases and J lost 4; bases outside the gene matches: 7. The DNA of the CDR3 is TGTGCCAGCTTGAGGACAGGGTATTACAATGAGCAGTTCTTC. It codes for CASLRTGYYNEQFF.

This chain joins TRBV6-5 and TRBJ1-2; 9 bases match TRBD1. V lost 5 bases and J lost 5; bases outside the gene matches: 0. Germline lookup yields CDR1 MNHEY and CDR2 SVGAGI. The CDR3 totals 12 residues. CDR3 coding DNA: TGTGCCAGCAGTGACAGGGGGTATGGCTACACCTTC. Amino acid sequence: CASSDRGYGYTF.

The chain couples TRBV19 to TRBJ1-1; 8 bases align to TRBD1. The CDR3 sequence is 13 residues long. CDR1 is LNHDA, CDR2 SQIVND, per germline (reference sequence). V was clipped by 4 bases and J by 4 bases; unmatched bases: 2. CDR3 nucleotides: TGTGCCAGTAGTAGCCAGGGGGCCACTGAAGCTTTCTTT. It specifies CASSSQGATEAFF.

This chain links TRBV7-3 with TRBJ2-7, with 7 bases fitting TRBD1. The trim removed 1 base at V and 3 bases at J, leaving 6 bases unmatched. CDR3 size: 15 residues. The V gene's germline CDR1 is SGHTA and CDR2 FQGTGA. The CDR3 coding sequence is TGTGCCAGCAGCTTAAGGCCGGGACAGTTCTACGAGCAGTACTTC. Its protein product is CASSLRPGQFYEQYF. Based on the CDR3 plus reference TRBV7-3 and TRBJ2-7, the full variable domain is GAGVSQTPSNKVTEKGKYVELRCDPISGHTALYWYRQSLGQGPEFLIYFQGTGAADDSGLPNDRFFAVRPEGSVSTLKIQRTERGDSAVYLCASSLRPGQFYEQYFGPGTRLTVT.

The CDR3 DNA sequence: TGTGCCAGCAGCTTGTCCACTAGCGGGTACAATCAAGAGACCCAGTACTTC. It translates to CASSLSTSGYNQETQYF. The chain employs TRBV5-6 and TRBJ2-5, with TRBD2 matching 9 bases. This CDR3 is 17 amino acids long. Germline V gene data show CDR1 as SGHDT and CDR2 as YYEEEE. The J segment lost 2 bases and the V segment lost 1 base, leaving 9 bases of the junction unmatched.

The rearrangement joins TRBV5-1 to TRBJ2-7; D not certain. The CDR3 has 12 amino acids. V gave up 4 bases and J gave up 4 bases, with 9 bases separating them. Per germline, CDR1 SGHRS and CDR2 YFSETQ. The DNA of the CDR3 is TGCGCCAGCAGCCGGTCTGGGTACGAGCAGTACTTC. Its protein product is CASSRSGYEQYF.

This sequence joins TRBV4-2 and TRBJ2-7; D may be TRBD2 (6 bases). The length of the CDR3 is 14 residues. The V end was cut by 0 bases, the J end by 3 bases, with 9 bases between. Germline V lookup: CDR1 LGHNA, CDR2 YNFKEQ. CDR3 sequence (DNA): TGTGCCAGCAGCCAAGAGGAGGGAATCTACGAGCAGTACTTC. Translation: CASSQEEGIYEQYF.